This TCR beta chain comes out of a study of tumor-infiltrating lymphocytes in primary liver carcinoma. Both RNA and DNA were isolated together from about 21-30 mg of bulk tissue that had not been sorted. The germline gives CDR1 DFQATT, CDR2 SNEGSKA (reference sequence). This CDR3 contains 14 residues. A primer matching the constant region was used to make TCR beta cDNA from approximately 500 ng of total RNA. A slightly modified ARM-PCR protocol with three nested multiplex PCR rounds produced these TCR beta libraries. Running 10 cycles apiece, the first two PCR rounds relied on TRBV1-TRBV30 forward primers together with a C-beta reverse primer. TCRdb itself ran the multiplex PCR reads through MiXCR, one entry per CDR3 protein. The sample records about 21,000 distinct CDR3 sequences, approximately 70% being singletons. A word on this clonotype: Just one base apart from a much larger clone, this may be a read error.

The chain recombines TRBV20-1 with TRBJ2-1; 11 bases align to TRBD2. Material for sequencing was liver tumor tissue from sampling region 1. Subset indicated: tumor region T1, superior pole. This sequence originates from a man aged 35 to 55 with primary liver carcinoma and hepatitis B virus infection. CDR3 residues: CSATKPSGRHEHFF. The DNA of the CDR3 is TGCAGTGCTACCAAACCTAGCGGGAGGCATGAGCACTTCTTC.